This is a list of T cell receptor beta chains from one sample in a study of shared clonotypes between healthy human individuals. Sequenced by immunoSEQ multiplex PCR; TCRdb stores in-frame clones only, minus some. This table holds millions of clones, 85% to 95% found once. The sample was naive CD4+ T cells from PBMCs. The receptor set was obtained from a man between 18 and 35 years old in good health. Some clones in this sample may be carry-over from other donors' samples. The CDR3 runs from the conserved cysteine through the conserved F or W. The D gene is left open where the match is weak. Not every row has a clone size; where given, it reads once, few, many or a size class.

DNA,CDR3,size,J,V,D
TGTGCCTGGAATATGGGCCCGGGGGAGCAGTTCTTC,CAWNMGPGEQFF,-,TRBJ2-1,TRBV30,-
TGTGCCGTCTCACAGGGGGCGAACACTGAAGCTTTCTTT,CAVSQGANTEAFF,-,TRBJ1-1,TRBV30,TRBD1
TGTGCCAGCAGTGGACAGCGAACTAACTATGGCTACACCTTC,CASSGQRTNYGYTF,-,TRBJ1-2,TRBV6-6,-
TGTGCCACTTTCCGGGACAGGGTCGAGCAGTACTTC,CATFRDRVEQYF,few,TRBJ2-7,TRBV28,TRBD1
TGTGCCACCGCCGTCCAGCGAAACACTGAAGCTTTCTTT,CATAVQRNTEAFF,-,TRBJ1-1,TRBV19,-
TGTGCCAGCAGCGTCTTGGGCTCTGGGGCCAACGTCCTGACTTTC,CASSVLGSGANVLTF,-,TRBJ2-6,TRBV9,-
TGCGCCAGCAATGAGGGAAGCTCCTACGAGCAGTACTTC,CASNEGSSYEQYF,-,TRBJ2-7,TRBV5-1,-
TGTGCCAGTAGTATCCCGCCGTCGGATGAGCAGTACTTC,CASSIPPSDEQYF,-,TRBJ2-7,TRBV19,-
TGCGCCAGCAGCTGGGGGGCCTCTGGAAAAAACACTGAAGCTTTCTTT,CASSWGASGKNTEAFF,-,TRBJ1-1,TRBV5-1,-
TGTGCCAGCAGTCCCACGGGACAAAACACCGGGGAGCTGTTTTTT,CASSPTGQNTGELFF,-,TRBJ2-2,TRBV7-3,-
TGTGCCACCAGCAGGGGATTCTTGACAGGGGGGAATCAGCCCCAGCATTTT,CATSRGFLTGGNQPQHF,-,TRBJ1-5,TRBV15,TRBD1
TGTGCCAGCAGTTCGTCTCATTTATATGGGACGACAGGGGGCTTGGTTGGCAATCAGCCCCAGCATTTT,CASSSSHLYGTTGGLVGNQPQHF,-,TRBJ1-5,TRBV27,TRBD1
TGTGCCAGCAGCTTGGGGAGTAATTACAATGAGCAGTTCTTC,CASSLGSNYNEQFF,-,TRBJ2-1,TRBV11-2,-
TGTGCCAGCAGTTTATCACCTGATAGACAGGCCTTTAATGAAAAACTGTTTTTT,CASSLSPDRQAFNEKLFF,-,TRBJ1-4,TRBV27,-
TGTGCCTGGAGTCCGGCGGCCTACGAGCAGTACTTC,CAWSPAAYEQYF,-,TRBJ2-7,TRBV30,-
TGTGCCAGCAGCAAGACAGGGGTCTCGGGCACTGAAGCTTTCTTT,CASSKTGVSGTEAFF,-,TRBJ1-1,TRBV7-6,TRBD1
TGTGCCAGTAGCCTTGGGGGCGAGTCCGTTTGGTATGGCTACACCTTC,CASSLGGESVWYGYTF,-,TRBJ1-2,TRBV7-2,-
TGTGCCAGCACCACTGGCCGACAGAGCCTCCACTTAGTTTATGGCTACACCTTC,CASTTGRQSLHLVYGYTF,-,TRBJ1-2,TRBV27,-
TGTGCCAGCAGCTTAGGTAGCGGGAGCACAGATACGCAGTATTTT,CASSLGSGSTDTQYF,-,TRBJ2-3,TRBV7-6,TRBD2
TGTGCCAGCAGCTTAGTTCTCGACGGTTCCTACGAGCAGTACTTC,CASSLVLDGSYEQYF,-,TRBJ2-7,TRBV7-6,-
TGCAGCGTTGTTCTTACGGGAGGTTCGACGGATACGCAGTATTTT,CSVVLTGGSTDTQYF,-,TRBJ2-3,TRBV29-1,TRBD2
TGTGCCAGCAGCCTGACAGGGAACACTGAAGCTTTCTTT,CASSLTGNTEAFF,few,TRBJ1-1,TRBV25-1,-
TGTGCCAGCAAAAAGGACTCAGAGTACAATGAGCAGTTCTTC,CASKKDSEYNEQFF,-,TRBJ2-1,TRBV2,-
TGTGCCAGCAGTGATAGGGGAGGAGAGACCCAGTACTTC,CASSDRGGETQYF,few,TRBJ2-5,TRBV2,-
TGTGCCAGCAGCTTGGGGCAGGGGGCTTTGGGGGCCAACGTCCTGACTTTC,CASSLGQGALGANVLTF,-,TRBJ2-6,TRBV5-4,TRBD1
TGTGCCAGCAGTAAAAACCTGGACCTAAGCGGGACCCAGTACTTC,CASSKNLDLSGTQYF,-,TRBJ2-5,TRBV6-1,-
TGTGCCAGCAGTCGAGGGGTTGGCGGGAGGGGGACCGGGGAGCTGTTTTTT,CASSRGVGGRGTGELFF,-,TRBJ2-2,TRBV27,TRBD2
TGTGCCAGCAGCTACGACTGGAAGGACAGGGACCGCGACGAGCAGTACTTC,CASSYDWKDRDRDEQYF,-,TRBJ2-7,TRBV11-3,TRBD1
TGTGCCAGCCGACGGGACTTAAGAGGGACGCAGTATTTT,CASRRDLRGTQYF,-,TRBJ2-3,TRBV5-8,-
TGTGCCAGCAGCTTGGACAGGGACGAAAAACTGTTTTTT,CASSLDRDEKLFF,once,TRBJ1-4,TRBV5-6,-
TGTGCCAGCAGTTTAACGGGGTTTGGCAATCAGCCCCAGCATTTT,CASSLTGFGNQPQHF,-,TRBJ1-5,TRBV27,-
TGCGCCAGCAGCCCCGACAGGGATCAGCCCCAGCATTTT,CASSPDRDQPQHF,-,TRBJ1-5,TRBV5-1,TRBD1
TGTGCCAGCAGCACCTCCGGGACTAGTGGCACCGGGGAGCTGTTTTTT,CASSTSGTSGTGELFF,few,TRBJ2-2,TRBV27,TRBD2
TGTGCCAGCAGCCTCTCGGATCGGGGGACCGGGGAGCTGTTTTTT,CASSLSDRGTGELFF,-,TRBJ2-2,TRBV7-6,-
TGTGCCAGCTCACCAAGGGTAGCCACAGATACGCAGTATTTT,CASSPRVATDTQYF,-,TRBJ2-3,TRBV18,-
TGCAGCGTTGTAGGACTAGCCACAGATACGCAGTATTTT,CSVVGLATDTQYF,-,TRBJ2-3,TRBV29-1,TRBD2
TGTGCCAGCAGCGTCGCAGGGTACACTGAAGCTTTCTTT,CASSVAGYTEAFF,-,TRBJ1-1,TRBV9,-
TGTGCCAGCAGCCCCGGGGGAGGGATCTACGAGCAGTACTTC,CASSPGGGIYEQYF,-,TRBJ2-7,TRBV7-2,TRBD2
TGTGCCAGCAGCCCGGGGCCCTTGGAAGGCTACACCTTC,CASSPGPLEGYTF,-,TRBJ1-2,TRBV7-2,-
TGTGCCAGCAGCTTGGCTCGGCGGCTGGAGACCCAGTACTTC,CASSLARRLETQYF,once,TRBJ2-5,TRBV5-6,-
TGTGCCAGCAGCTCTCGAGGGACAGCCCTCTATGGCTACACCTTC,CASSSRGTALYGYTF,-,TRBJ1-2,TRBV5-6,TRBD1
TGCGCCAGCAGCTTCCTACCCATCCTAACGACAGGGATTGGAAAAAACATTCAGTACTTC,CASSFLPILTTGIGKNIQYF,-,TRBJ2-4,TRBV5-1,TRBD1
TGTGCCAGCAGCTTAGAGCAGGGGACTGAAGCTTTCTTT,CASSLEQGTEAFF,-,TRBJ1-1,TRBV7-9,-
TGTGCCAGCAGTGAAGCGGCGGCGGGGCAAGAGACCCAGTACTTC,CASSEAAAGQETQYF,-,TRBJ2-5,TRBV2,-
TGCAGCGTTGAGGTAGCCCAGAGCACAGATACGCAGTATTTT,CSVEVAQSTDTQYF,-,TRBJ2-3,TRBV29-1,-
TGTGCCATCAGTGAGGGACCGGGACTAGCGCATAACAATGAGCAGTTCTTC,CAISEGPGLAHNNEQFF,-,TRBJ2-1,TRBV10-3,TRBD2
TGTGCCAGCATCGCGGAGGGGGGACGTCGCAATGAGCAGTTCTTC,CASIAEGGRRNEQFF,-,TRBJ2-1,TRBV2,-
TGCGCCAGCAGCTTGATCCCGGGAAGGGGAGGTAATGAGCAGTTCTTC,CASSLIPGRGGNEQFF,-,TRBJ2-1,TRBV5-1,-